The clone carrying this T cell receptor (beta chain) showed up just a few times. This sample was taken from a study of T cell clones after liver transplantation. On the study more broadly: As an antigen-independent comparator, third-party-reactive TCRbeta sequences came from pre-transplant mixed lymphocyte reactions.

Assay used: immunoSEQ multiplex PCR; TCRdb lists only in-frame clones, some missing. The sample gives tens of thousands of clones, 71% of which show up once; over 12% is in the top ten. The clonotype originates from a human donor who received a liver transplant. The sample consisted of CD4+ T cells from blood, taken before liver transplant.

The chain's CDR3 is CASSGYGGVLHF. CDR3 DNA: TGTGCCAGCAGTGGCTATGGGGGGGTCCTCCACTTT. The chain uses TRBV6-5 and TRBJ1-6; TRBD1 is a possible D gene (5 bases). From germline, CDR1 is MNHEY and CDR2 SVGAGI. This CDR3 has 12 amino acids. V lost 5 bases and J 15 bases, leaving 14 bases between the germline ends.